This TCR beta chain was sequenced during a study of sequential checkpoint blockade in melanoma. Study context: First-line arms were nivolumab then ipilimumab, or the reverse, randomized 1:1.

As to treatment: randomized to nivolumab then ipilimumab (arm A) or the reverse (arm B). Data came from immunoSEQ multiplex PCR; TCRdb stores just in-frame clones and leaves some out. This sample has around 18,000 clones, with about 69% found just once. The CDR3 has 16 amino acids. The germline V gene encodes CDR1 SEHNR and CDR2 FQNEAQ (reference sequence). The junction had 10 bases not matched to a gene; V was cut back by 5 bases and J by 6 bases. This clonotype originated in a human donor with melanoma. The chain couples TRBV7-9 to TRBJ1-5; 10 bases are shared with TRBD1. The sample here was CD8+ T cells sorted from blood (inferred from file names), taken from a patient given nivolumab and ipilimumab in sequence. The CDR3, as DNA: TGTGCCAGCAGCGCATCCGGGACAGGGGTCGCTCAGCCCCAGCATTTT. Its protein is CASSASGTGVAQPQHF.